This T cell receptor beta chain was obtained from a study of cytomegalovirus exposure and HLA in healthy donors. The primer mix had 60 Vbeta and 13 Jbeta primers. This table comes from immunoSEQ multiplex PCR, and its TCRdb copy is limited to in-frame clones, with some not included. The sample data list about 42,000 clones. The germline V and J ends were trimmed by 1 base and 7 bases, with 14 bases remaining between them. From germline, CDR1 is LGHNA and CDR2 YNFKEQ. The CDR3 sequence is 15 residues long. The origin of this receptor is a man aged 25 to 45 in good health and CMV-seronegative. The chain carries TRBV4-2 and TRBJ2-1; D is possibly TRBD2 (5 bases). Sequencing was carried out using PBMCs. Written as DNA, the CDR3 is TGTGCCAGCAGCCAAGTGGGTGGGAGATGGAATGAGCAGTTCTTC. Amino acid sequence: CASSQVGGRWNEQFF.